The 10 T cell receptor beta chains given below trace back to one sample, sequenced in a study of T cells in Graves' hyperthyroidism and ophthalmopathy. Amplification yielded TCR beta CDR3 regions, with RNA transcripts as the source. RT-PCR in the first round (using the HTBI primer set) targeted the TCR CDR3. TCRdb passed the multiplex PCR reads through MiXCR, listing each CDR3 protein once. This sample has hundreds of thousands of distinct CDR3 sequences, with 40% to 55% found just once. What was sequenced was peripheral blood or thyroid tissue (not recorded which). The receptors stem from a woman aged 18 to 35 with Graves' hyperthyroidism.

The chain joins TRBV2 to TRBJ2-5, with D possibly being TRBD2 (6 bases). Germline loops: CDR1 SNHLY, CDR2 FYNNEI. V was cut by 5 bases and J by 9 bases, with 28 bases left in between. This CDR3 region has 17 residues. This chain's CDR3 is CASSSSRDLPTREAQYF. The CDR3 nucleotides read TGTGCCAGCAGTTCCTCCAGGGATCTACCAACCAGGGAGGCCCAGTACTTC.

The chain links TRBV2 to TRBJ1-3; D unclear. The V end was cut by 7 bases, the J end by 1 base, with 8 bases between. The CDR3 has 13 amino acids. The germline V gene encodes CDR1 SNHLY and CDR2 FYNNEI. The CDR3 loop reads CASKGNSGNTIYF. The DNA for the CDR3 is TGTGCCAGCAAAGGGAATTCTGGAAACACCATATATTTT. Filled out from reference TRBV2 and TRBJ1-3, the complete variable domain reads EPEVTQTPSHQVTQMGQEVILRCVPISNHLYFYWYRQILGQKVEFLVSFYNNEISEKSEIFDDQFSVERPDGSNFTLKIRSTKLEDSAMYFCASKGNSGNTIYFGEGSWLTVV.

This clonotype was counted a single time. At one end the junction does not follow the germline gene, possibly because of a read error. This chain joins TRBV14 and TRBJ2-5, with a weak D call TRBD1 (5 bases). Germline V gives CDR1 SGHDN, CDR2 FVKESK. The CDR3 spans 15 residues. DNA of the CDR3: TGTGCCAACAGCCAAGCGTCAGGGATTTTAGAGACCCAGTACTTC. Protein sequence: CANSQASGILETQYF.

The rearrangement uses TRBV5-4 and TRBJ1-1; D call uncertain. Germline-derived CDR1 and CDR2 are SGHNT and YYREEE (reference sequence). V was shortened by 1 base and J by 1 base, with 17 bases between the two germline ends. The CDR3 is 17 amino acids. CDR3 sequence (DNA): TGTGCCAGCAGCTTGAACCCTGATCGTCCGACGAACACTGAAGCTTTCTTT. As protein: CASSLNPDRPTNTEAFF.

This clonotype was observed a handful of times. The CDR3 region has the DNA TGTGCCAGCAGCGTCAGACAGGGGGGCTACGAGCAGTACTTC. Amino acids: CASSVRQGGYEQYF. The rearrangement uses TRBV5-4 and TRBJ2-7, with 9 bases that match TRBD1. The CDR3 loop spans 14 amino acids. In germline, CDR1 is SGHNT, CDR2 YYREEE (reference sequence). V lost 4 bases and J lost 3; bases outside the gene matches: 5.

This clonotype came up many times. The DNA for the CDR3 is TGTGCCAGCAGCGGTGAGGGCTCTAACTATGGCTACACCTTC. It encodes CASSGEGSNYGYTF. The chain joins TRBV9 to TRBJ1-2, with D unresolved. From germline, CDR1 is SGDLS and CDR2 YYNGEE. The CDR3 is 14 residues long. The ends were cut back, 3 bases at V and 0 bases at J, with 9 bases in the middle.

This clonotype was counted many times. This chain links TRBV15 with TRBJ2-7, with D maybe TRBD1 (5 bases). Germline V gene data show CDR1 as LNHNV and CDR2 as YYDKDF (reference sequence). The CDR3 extends over 15 amino acids. Trimming left V 0 bases short and J 2 bases short, with 11 bases between. CDR3 protein: CATSRDRQSAYEQYF. The CDR3 DNA sequence: TGTGCCACCAGCAGAGATCGACAGTCCGCCTACGAGCAGTACTTC. Looking up the rest from reference TRBV15 and TRBJ2-7 gives the full variable domain: DAMVIQNPRYQVTQFGKPVTLSCSQTLNHNVMYWYQQKSSQAPKLLFHYYDKDFNNEADTPDNFQSRRPNTSFCFLDIRSPGLGDTAMYLCATSRDRQSAYEQYFGPGTRLTVT.

This clonotype was detected once. J is TRBJ1-5 and V is TRBV2; possibly TRBD1 for D (5 bases). The germline V gene has CDR1 SNHLY and CDR2 FYNNEI. Trimming cost V 8 bases and J 6 bases, with 11 bases left between them. This CDR3 is built from 12 residues. CDR3 in amino acids: CASGGVGQPQHF. CDR3 sequence (DNA): TGTGCCAGCGGGGGTGTAGGTCAGCCCCAGCATTTT.

This clonotype is a singleton in its sample. The chain joins TRBV7-9 to TRBJ2-5, with 7 bases identical to TRBD2. Looked up from germline, CDR1 is SEHNR and CDR2 is FQNEAQ (reference sequence). This CDR3 contains 13 residues. J was trimmed by 9 bases and V by 5 bases; bases with no gene match: 9. CDR3 DNA: TGTGCCAGCAGCAATCAAGCGGGGCAGCCCCAGTACTTC. Encoded protein: CASSNQAGQPQYF.

This clonotype was counted between two and nine times. The rearrangement uses TRBV12-3 or TRBV12-4 and TRBJ1-6; D gene uncertain. The CDR3 loop spans 11 amino acids. V was shortened by 3 bases and J by 9 bases, with 3 bases between the two germline ends. CDR3 in DNA: TGTGCCAGCAGTTTCTTTTCACCCCTCCACTTT. It yields the protein CASSFFSPLHF.